The 5 T cell receptor beta chains presented below share a single source sample, sequenced in a study of tumor and adjacent non-tumor tissue in lung cancer. RNA was extracted from bulk tissue without any cell sorting. A modified ARM-PCR protocol with three rounds of nested PCR amplified TCRbeta. TCRdb fed the multiplex PCR reads into MiXCR, producing one record per CDR3 protein. Of 200,000 to 250,000 distinct CDR3 sequences detected, 71% appear once; the ten largest clones hold about 25%. The sample consisted of lung tumor tissue. The receptors were sampled from a man between 60 and 75 years old with non-small cell lung cancer.

This clonotype was seen a single time. The chain uses TRBV5-1 and TRBJ2-1; D gene ambiguous. The CDR3 spans 16 residues. CDR1 is SGHRS, CDR2 YFSETQ, per germline. The V end lost 3 bases, the J end lost 7 bases, and 20 bases lay between the germline ends. This chain's CDR3 is CASSSAPRSDENEQFF. CDR3 nucleotides: TGCGCCAGCAGCTCGGCCCCGAGATCAGACGAGAATGAGCAGTTCTTC.

This clonotype was detected ten times or more. The chain uses TRBV4-2 and TRBJ1-1, with D possibly TRBD1 on 5 matching bases. In germline, CDR1 is LGHNA, CDR2 YNFKEQ. Trimming cost V 0 bases and J 1 base, with 9 bases left between them. This CDR3 contains 15 residues. Written as DNA, the CDR3 is TGTGCCAGCAGCCAAGAAACAGGCAGGAACACTGAAGCTTTCTTT. Its protein product is CASSQETGRNTEAFF.

To note about this clonotype: An end of the junction differs from the germline gene, which may be a read error. The J gene is TRBJ1-6, the V gene TRBV12-3 or TRBV12-4; weak D call: TRBD1 (5 bases). This CDR3 is 15 amino acids long. CDR3 amino acids: CASSSGGFGNSPLQF. The CDR3 coding sequence is TGTGCCAGCAGTTCTGGGGGATTCGGTAATTCACCCCTCCAGTTT.

This clonotype has more than one count but fewer than ten. It may be a read error: a sequence one base away is much more abundant. The gene calls are TRBV11-2 and TRBJ2-3; D remains ambiguous. The CDR3 runs 13 residues. V was cut by 11 bases and J by 0 bases, with 12 bases left in between. Germline V gene sequence: CDR1 SGHAT, CDR2 FQNNGV. The CDR3 sequence is CACNEGSTDTQYF. CDR3 sequence (DNA): TGTGCCTGCAACGAAGGAAGCACAGATACGCAGTATTTT.

On this clonotype: One end of the junction fails to match germline, which may point to a read error. The CDR3 region is CASSLLLGGMTGNNKQFF. The CDR3 DNA sequence: TGTGCCAGCAGCCTGCTCCTTGGGGGGATGACAGGGAACAATAAGCAGTTCTTC. The chain is built from TRBV6-1 and TRBJ2-1; a possible D gene is TRBD1 (7 bases). Germline V gene sequence: CDR1 MNHNS, CDR2 SASEGT. The CDR3 is made up of 18 amino acids.